Listed here is a single T cell receptor beta chain. This entry comes from a study of blood T cell repertoires in COVID-19. Method: immunoSEQ multiplex PCR; TCRdb's copy keeps in-frame clones and lacks some. The sample lists 250,000 to 300,000 clones, about nine tenths occurring once. Germline V CDR1 and CDR2: SGHNT, YYREEE (reference sequence). The CDR3 totals 16 residues. Trimming shortened V by 2 bases and J by 4 bases, and 13 bases separated the two germline ends. The source is a man aged 18 to 35 who had recovered from COVID-19. What was sequenced was PBMCs or T cells enriched from blood (not recorded which). The V and J genes are TRBV5-4 and TRBJ1-6; a weak D match, TRBD1 (6 bases). CDR3 sequence: CASSFAGQGYNSPLHF. In DNA form, the CDR3 reads TGTGCCAGCAGCTTTGCGGGCCAGGGGTATAATTCACCCCTCCACTTT.